This TCR beta chain was profiled in a study of quantifying T cell responses using KT2 cells. For the study at large: Reverse transcription used primers in the TCR alpha and beta constant regions. The second PCR was a qPCR stopped at a predetermined fluorescence threshold.

Study conclusions and caveats: Input KT2 cell number predicted KT2 alpha and beta sequence counts linearly over several orders of magnitude.

Unfractionated PBMC were spiked with known numbers of KT2 clone cells. The V end was cut by 5 bases, the J end by 0 bases, with 9 bases between. There are 14 residues in the CDR3. In its sample, this clonotype was seen many times. Its antigen is not identified. A single-stranded UMI oligo with SP2 sequence was ligated to cDNA 3' ends. An equimolar mix of RC1.1 and RC1.2 primed the beta chain across TRBC1 and TRBC2. Using its own MiXCR run on the UMI-ligation and nested PCR reads, TCRdb lists one record per CDR3 protein. The repertoire includes 25,000 to 35,000 distinct CDR3 sequences, less than 7.5% of them detected once, and approximately 14% sits in the top ten.

The sample consisted of PBMCs spiked with cells of the T cell clone KT2. The chain couples TRBV12-3 or TRBV12-4 to TRBJ2-3; no firm D call. This sequence originates from a human donor. In DNA form, the CDR3 reads TGTGCCAGCAGTCGGACGGCGAGCACAGATACGCAGTATTTT. Translation gives CASSRTASTDTQYF.